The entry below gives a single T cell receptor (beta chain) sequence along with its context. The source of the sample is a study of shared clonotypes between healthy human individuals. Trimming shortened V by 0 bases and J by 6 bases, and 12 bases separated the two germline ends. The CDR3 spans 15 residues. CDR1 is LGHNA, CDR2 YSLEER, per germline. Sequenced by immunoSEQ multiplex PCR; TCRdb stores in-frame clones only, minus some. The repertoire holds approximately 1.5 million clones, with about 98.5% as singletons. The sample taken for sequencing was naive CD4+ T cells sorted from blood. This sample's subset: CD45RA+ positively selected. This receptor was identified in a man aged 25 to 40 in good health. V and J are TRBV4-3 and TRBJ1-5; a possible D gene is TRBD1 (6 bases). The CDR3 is CASSQESGAGQPQHF. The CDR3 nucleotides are TGCGCCAGCAGCCAAGAATCAGGGGCCGGTCAGCCCCAGCATTTT.